Following are 8 T cell receptor beta chains from one sample sequenced in a study of blood T cells in healthy people across ages (dated by TCRdb to the mid-2010s). Receptors were amplified or captured by 5' RACE. The sample was run on an Illumina HiSeq 2500. A second about 7 to 11 cycle PCR used a sample-barcoded 5' primer and a J-beta primer mix. The public sequencing data were trimmed at Q25 with fastp and processed into clonotypes with MiXCR by TCRdb, which kept only in-frame beta chains. Entries that share a CDR3 protein sequence are merged under the most common genes and DNA. The sample table contains approximately 820,000 distinct CDR3 sequences; only one count was recorded for around 43% of them. The ten largest clonotypes hold roughly 19% of the sample. The sequenced sample consisted of blood. Source of these receptors: a man in his fifties or sixties in good health.

V and J are TRBV10-3 and TRBJ1-2; D is ambiguous. The germline CDR1 and CDR2 sequences are ENHRY and SYGVKD. The CDR3 sequence is 13 residues long. V lost 5 bases, J lost 6 bases, and 13 bases lay in between. In DNA, the CDR3 is TGTGCCATCAGTCCCAGATCCTCGGATGGCTACACCTTC. The encoded protein is CAISPRSSDGYTF.

The chain uses TRBV6-1 and TRBJ2-2; D uncertain. Deletions cut 7 bases from V and 1 base from J, with 7 bases between. The CDR3 covers 13 residues. Germline V gene sequence: CDR1 MNHNS, CDR2 SASEGT. The CDR3 sequence: CASTQMNTGELFF. In DNA form, the CDR3 reads TGTGCCAGCACCCAGATGAACACCGGGGAGCTGTTTTTT.

The chain uses TRBV10-3 and TRBJ2-2; D ambiguous. Germline lookup yields CDR1 ENHRY and CDR2 SYGVKD. Deletions cut 0 bases from V and 5 bases from J, with 4 bases between. The CDR3 has 13 amino acids. CDR3 nucleotides: TGTGCCATCAGTGAGTCTAGTACCGGGGAGCTGTTTTTT. Its protein product is CAISESSTGELFF.

CDR3 coding DNA: TGCGCCAGCAGCTTGGAACCGGGGGGGACATCAGGTACGCAGTATTTT. Translation: CASSLEPGGTSGTQYF. This chain links TRBV5-1 with TRBJ2-3; 8 bases line up with TRBD2. J lost 8 bases, V lost 0 bases, and 11 bases had no gene match. CDR1 SGHRS and CDR2 YFSETQ come from the germline V gene. The CDR3 consists of 16 residues.

The genes are TRBV6-5 and TRBJ2-7; 8 positions match TRBD1. Germline V gives CDR1 MNHEY, CDR2 SVGAGI. V was clipped by 2 bases and J by 0 bases; unmatched bases: 3. This CDR3 is built from 15 residues. The CDR3 loop is CASSYGQGSSYEQYF. CDR3 bases: TGTGCCAGCAGTTACGGACAGGGAAGCTCCTACGAGCAGTACTTC.

Here the CDR3 DNA reads TGTGCCAGCATAAGTTACGACGCTAGCGGGGGAGGTGAGCAGTTCTTC. Translated, it gives CASISYDASGGGEQFF. V and J are TRBV6-2 or TRBV6-3 and TRBJ2-1; 10 nucleotides match TRBD2. J was trimmed by 9 bases and V by 7 bases; bases with no gene match: 15. The length of the CDR3 is 16 residues. Germline loops: CDR1 MNHEY, CDR2 SVGEGT.

In its sample, this clonotype was seen a few times. V and J are TRBV9 and TRBJ1-6; TRBD1 matches 8 bases. V shed 4 bases, J shed 7 bases, and the junction held 7 bases outside the gene matches. This CDR3 has 15 residues. Germline V CDR1 and CDR2: SGDLS, YYNGEE. The CDR3 here is CASSPQTGGNSPLHF. The CDR3 DNA reads TGTGCCAGCAGCCCCCAAACAGGGGGGAATTCACCCCTCCACTTT.

Only a few counts were recorded for this clonotype. The V gene is TRBV6-6, the J gene TRBJ2-7; 10 bases align to TRBD1. The CDR3 spans 15 residues. J gave up 5 bases and V 5 bases, and 9 bases lay outside the gene matches. CDR1 and CDR2 from the germline V gene are MNHNY and SVGAGI (reference sequence). CDR3 DNA: TGTGCCAGCAGTCATCGACAGGGGGCGAGGCACGAGCAGTACTTC. Its translation is CASSHRQGARHEQYF.